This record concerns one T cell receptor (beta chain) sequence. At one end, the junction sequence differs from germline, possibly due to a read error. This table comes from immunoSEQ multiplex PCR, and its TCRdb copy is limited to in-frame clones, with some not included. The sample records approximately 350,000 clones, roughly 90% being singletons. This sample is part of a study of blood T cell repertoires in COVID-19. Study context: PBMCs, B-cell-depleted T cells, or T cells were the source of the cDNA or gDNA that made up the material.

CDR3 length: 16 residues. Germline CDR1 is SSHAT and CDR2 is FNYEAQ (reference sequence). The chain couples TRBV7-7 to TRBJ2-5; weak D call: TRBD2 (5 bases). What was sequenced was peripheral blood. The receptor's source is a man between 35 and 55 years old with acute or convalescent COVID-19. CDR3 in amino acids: CASSPNGERLSETQYF. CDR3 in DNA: TGTGCTAGCAGCCCCAACGGGGAGAGGTTGTCAGAGACCCAGTACTTC.